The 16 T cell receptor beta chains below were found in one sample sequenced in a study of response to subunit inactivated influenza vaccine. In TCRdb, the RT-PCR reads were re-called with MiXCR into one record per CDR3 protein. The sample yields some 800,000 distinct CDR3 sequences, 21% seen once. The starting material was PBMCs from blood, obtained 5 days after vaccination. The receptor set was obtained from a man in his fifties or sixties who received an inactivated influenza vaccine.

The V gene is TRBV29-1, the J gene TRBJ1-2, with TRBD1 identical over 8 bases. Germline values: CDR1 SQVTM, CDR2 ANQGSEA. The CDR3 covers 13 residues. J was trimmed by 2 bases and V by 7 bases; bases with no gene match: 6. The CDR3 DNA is TGCAGCGCTGGATGGGACAGGAACTATGGCTACACCTTC. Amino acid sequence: CSAGWDRNYGYTF.

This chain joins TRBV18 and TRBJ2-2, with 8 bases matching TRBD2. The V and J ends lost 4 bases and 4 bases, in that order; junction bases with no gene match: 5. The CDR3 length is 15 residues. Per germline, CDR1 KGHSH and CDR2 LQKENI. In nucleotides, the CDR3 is TGTGCCAGCTCACTGAGCGGGAGAAGCACCGGGGAGCTGTTTTTT. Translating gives CASSLSGRSTGELFF.

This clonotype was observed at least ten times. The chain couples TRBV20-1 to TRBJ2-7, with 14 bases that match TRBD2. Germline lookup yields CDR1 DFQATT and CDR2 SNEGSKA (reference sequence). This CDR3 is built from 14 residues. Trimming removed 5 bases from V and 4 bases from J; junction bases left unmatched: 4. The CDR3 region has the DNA TGCAGTGCTTTCAGACTAGCGGGAGGGTACGAGCAGTACTTC. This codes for CSAFRLAGGYEQYF.

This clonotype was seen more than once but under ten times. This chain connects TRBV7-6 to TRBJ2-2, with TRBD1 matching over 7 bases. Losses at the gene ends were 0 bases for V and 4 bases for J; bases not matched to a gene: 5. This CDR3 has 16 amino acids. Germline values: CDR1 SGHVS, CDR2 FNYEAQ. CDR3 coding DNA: TGTGCCAGCAGCTTAGCGTCCACAGGGGTCACCGGGGAGCTGTTTTTT. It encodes CASSLASTGVTGELFF.

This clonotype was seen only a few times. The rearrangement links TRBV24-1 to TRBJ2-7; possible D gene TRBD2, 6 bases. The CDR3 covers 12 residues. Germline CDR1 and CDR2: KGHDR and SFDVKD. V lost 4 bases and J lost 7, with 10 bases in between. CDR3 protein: CATSDNRGEQYF. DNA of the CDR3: TGTGCCACCAGTGACAACCGGGGGGAGCAGTACTTC.

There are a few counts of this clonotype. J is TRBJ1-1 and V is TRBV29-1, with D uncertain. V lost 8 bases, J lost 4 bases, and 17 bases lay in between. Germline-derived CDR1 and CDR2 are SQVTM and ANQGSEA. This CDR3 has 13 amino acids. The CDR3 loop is CSLRLGDATEAFF. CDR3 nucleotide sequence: TGCAGCCTTCGCTTAGGAGATGCCACTGAAGCTTTCTTT.

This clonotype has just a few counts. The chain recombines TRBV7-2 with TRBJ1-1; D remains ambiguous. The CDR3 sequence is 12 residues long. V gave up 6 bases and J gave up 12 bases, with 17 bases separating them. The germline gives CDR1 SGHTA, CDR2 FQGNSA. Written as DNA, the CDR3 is TGTGCCAGCAGGGGTGACAAGGGCGGAACTTTCTTT. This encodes CASRGDKGGTFF.

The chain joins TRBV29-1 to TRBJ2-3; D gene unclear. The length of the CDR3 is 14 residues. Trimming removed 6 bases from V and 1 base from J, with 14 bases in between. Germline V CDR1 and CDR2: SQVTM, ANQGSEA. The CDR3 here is CSVAPDQGTDTQYF. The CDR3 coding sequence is TGCAGCGTAGCCCCGGACCAAGGCACAGATACGCAGTATTTT.

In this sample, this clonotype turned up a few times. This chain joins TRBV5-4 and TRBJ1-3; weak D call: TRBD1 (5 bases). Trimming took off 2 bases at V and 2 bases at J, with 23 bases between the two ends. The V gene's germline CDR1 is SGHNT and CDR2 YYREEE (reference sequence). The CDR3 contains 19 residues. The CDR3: CASSLGARGYSSAGNTIYF. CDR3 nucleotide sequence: TGTGCCAGCAGCTTAGGGGCTAGGGGTTATTCATCTGCTGGAAACACCATATATTTT.

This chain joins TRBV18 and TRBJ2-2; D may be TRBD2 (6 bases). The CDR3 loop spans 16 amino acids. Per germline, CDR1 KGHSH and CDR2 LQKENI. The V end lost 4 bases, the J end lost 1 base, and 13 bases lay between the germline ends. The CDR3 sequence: CASSRPLRENTGELFF. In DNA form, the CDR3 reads TGTGCCAGCTCACGACCCCTGCGGGAGAACACCGGGGAGCTGTTTTTT.

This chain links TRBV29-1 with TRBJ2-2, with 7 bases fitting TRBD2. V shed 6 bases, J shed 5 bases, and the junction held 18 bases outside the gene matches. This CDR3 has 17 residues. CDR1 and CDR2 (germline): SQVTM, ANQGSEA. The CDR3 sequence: CSVRLAEARGGTGELFF. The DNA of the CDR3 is TGCAGCGTACGGCTAGCGGAGGCGAGAGGAGGGACCGGGGAGCTGTTTTTT.

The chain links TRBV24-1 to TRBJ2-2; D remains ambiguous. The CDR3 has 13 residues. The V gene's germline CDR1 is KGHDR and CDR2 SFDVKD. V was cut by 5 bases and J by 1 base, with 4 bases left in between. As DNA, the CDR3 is TGTGCCACCAGTGTAGTGAACACCGGGGAGCTGTTTTTT. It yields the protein CATSVVNTGELFF.

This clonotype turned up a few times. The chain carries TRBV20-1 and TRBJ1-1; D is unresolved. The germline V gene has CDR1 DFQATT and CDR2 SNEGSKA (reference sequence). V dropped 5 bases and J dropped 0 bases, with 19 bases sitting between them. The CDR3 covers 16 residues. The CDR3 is CSAPNAMTSMNTEAFF. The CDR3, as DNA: TGCAGTGCTCCAAACGCGATGACAAGCATGAACACTGAAGCTTTCTTT.

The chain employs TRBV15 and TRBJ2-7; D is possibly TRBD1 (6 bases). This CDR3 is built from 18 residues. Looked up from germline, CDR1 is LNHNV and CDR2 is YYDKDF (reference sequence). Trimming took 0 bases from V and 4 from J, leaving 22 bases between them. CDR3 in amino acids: CATSRDKGSGTGRYEQYF. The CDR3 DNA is TGTGCCACCAGCAGAGATAAAGGTTCGGGAACAGGGCGTTACGAGCAGTACTTC.

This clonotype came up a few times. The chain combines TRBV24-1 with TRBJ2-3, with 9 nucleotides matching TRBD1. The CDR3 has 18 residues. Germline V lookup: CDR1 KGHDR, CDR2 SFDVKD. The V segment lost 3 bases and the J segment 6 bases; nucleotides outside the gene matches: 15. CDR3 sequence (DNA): TGTGCCACCAGTGATCGCTCGGGACAGGGTTCTCGAGGGGATACGCAGTATTTT. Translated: CATSDRSGQGSRGDTQYF.

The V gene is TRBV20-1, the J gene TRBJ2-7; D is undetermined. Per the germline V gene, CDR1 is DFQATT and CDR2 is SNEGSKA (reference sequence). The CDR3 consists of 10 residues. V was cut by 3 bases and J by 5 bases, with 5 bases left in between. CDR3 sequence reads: CSASFHEQYF. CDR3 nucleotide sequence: TGCAGTGCTAGTTTCCACGAGCAGTACTTC.